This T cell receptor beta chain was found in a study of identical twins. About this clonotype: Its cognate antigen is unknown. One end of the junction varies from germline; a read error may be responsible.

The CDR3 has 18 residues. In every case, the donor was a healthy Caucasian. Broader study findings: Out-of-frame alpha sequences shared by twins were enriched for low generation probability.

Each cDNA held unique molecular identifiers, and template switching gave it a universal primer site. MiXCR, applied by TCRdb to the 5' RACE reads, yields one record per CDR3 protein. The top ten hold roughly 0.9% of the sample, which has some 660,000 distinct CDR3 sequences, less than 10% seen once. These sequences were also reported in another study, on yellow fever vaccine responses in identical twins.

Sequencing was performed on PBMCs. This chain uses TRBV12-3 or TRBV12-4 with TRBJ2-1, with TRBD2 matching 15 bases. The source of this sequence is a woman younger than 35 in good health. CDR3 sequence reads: CAISLRTSGGARDNEQFF. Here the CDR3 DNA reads TGTGCCATCAGTTTAAGGACTAGCGGGGGGGCCAGGGACAATGAGCAGTTCTTC.